What follows are 24 T cell receptor beta chains derived from one specimen sequenced in a study of post-analysis software for immune sequencing data. Study-wide results and caveats: Elevated frequency relative to controls characterized four to six TRBV segments in patients, TRBV5-6, TRBV5-1 and TRBV20-1 among them.

cDNA libraries for TCR beta contained unique molecular identifiers. TCRdb processed the PCR reads anew with MiXCR; each CDR3 protein has one entry. The table lists some 890,000 distinct CDR3 sequences, 53% of them singletons, with around 4.5% in the top ten. Their target antigens are unknown. The sample comprised blood. The receptor set was obtained from a girl under 18 with multiple sclerosis.

This clonotype was observed a handful of times. V gene TRBV5-1 combines with J gene TRBJ1-2; no clear D. The germline V gene has CDR1 SGHRS and CDR2 YFSETQ. The ends were cut back, 0 bases at V and 6 bases at J, with 15 bases in the middle. CDR3 size: 15 residues. CDR3 bases: TGCGCCAGCAGCTTGGCAGAGGGTAAGGTGCATGGCTACACCTTC. This codes for CASSLAEGKVHGYTF.

V gene TRBV5-1 combines with J gene TRBJ2-7, with a weak D call TRBD2 (6 bases). Germline CDR1 reads SGHRS; CDR2 reads YFSETQ. The CDR3 has 16 residues. V was pared by 4 bases and J by 1 base, with 18 bases between. This chain's CDR3 is CASSHARLAESYEQYF. CDR3 nucleotides: TGCGCCAGCAGCCACGCAAGGTTAGCGGAATCCTACGAGCAGTACTTC.

The V call is TRBV29-1, the J call TRBJ1-1, with D unresolved. This CDR3 is built from 14 residues. V dropped 3 bases and J dropped 11 bases, with 22 bases sitting between them. The germline V gene encodes CDR1 SQVTM and CDR2 ANQGSEA. The CDR3 DNA reads TGCAGCGTTGAGAGTGGTGGGCCAACGCTAGGGGCTTTCTTT. It encodes CSVESGGPTLGAFF.

This clonotype was seen a handful of times. The chain carries TRBV27 and TRBJ2-7, with 9 bases matching TRBD2. Trimming cost V 2 bases and J 0 bases; bases outside gene matches: 5. This CDR3 comprises 16 residues. Germline values: CDR1 MNHEY, CDR2 SMNVEV (reference sequence). CDR3 DNA: TGTGCCAGCAGTTTAGCCCCTAGCGGGGCCTCCTACGAGCAGTACTTC. This gives the protein CASSLAPSGASYEQYF.

This clonotype was observed a handful of times. This sequence joins TRBV5-6 and TRBJ1-2, with D unclear. Trimming cost V 7 bases and J 0 bases, with 4 bases left between them. The CDR3 runs 11 residues. Germline V CDR1 and CDR2: SGHDT, YYEEEE. CDR3 nucleotide sequence: TGTGCCAGCGGGGCTAACTATGGCTACACCTTC. It codes for CASGANYGYTF.

The V and J genes are TRBV10-3 and TRBJ2-7; 12 nucleotides agree with TRBD1. The germline CDR1 and CDR2 sequences are ENHRY and SYGVKD. After removal of 6 bases from V and 5 bases from J, the junction contained 8 bases not matched to a gene. This CDR3 is built from 15 residues. The CDR3: CAISTSGTGGDEQYF. CDR3 DNA sequence: TGTGCCATCAGCACCTCCGGGACAGGGGGCGACGAGCAGTACTTC.

The gene calls are TRBV9 and TRBJ2-7; D gene uncertain. The CDR3 extends over 14 amino acids. V was trimmed by 0 bases and J by 2 bases, leaving 9 bases between them. The germline V gene has CDR1 SGDLS and CDR2 YYNGEE. CDR3 sequence: CASSVDPQPYEQYF. The CDR3 nucleotides are TGTGCCAGCAGCGTAGATCCTCAACCCTACGAGCAGTACTTC.

The J gene is TRBJ1-2, the V gene TRBV10-3; 8 positions agree with TRBD1. V lost 6 bases and J lost 6; bases outside the gene matches: 12. CDR1 is ENHRY, CDR2 SYGVKD, per germline. This CDR3 contains 15 residues. The CDR3 region is CAISRPDRVGHGYTF. DNA of the CDR3: TGTGCCATCAGCCGACCGGACAGGGTGGGCCATGGCTACACCTTC.

This clonotype was found a few times. The rearrangement joins TRBV5-6 to TRBJ2-3, with 12 nucleotides matching TRBD2. Germline V gene sequence: CDR1 SGHDT, CDR2 YYEEEE. The CDR3 totals 16 residues. V lost 4 bases, J lost 2 bases, and 5 bases stayed unmatched. CDR3 DNA: TGTGCCAGCAGCCAAGGACTAGCGGGGCCCACAGATACGCAGTATTTT. Encoded protein: CASSQGLAGPTDTQYF.

The chain recombines TRBV20-1 with TRBJ2-7; 7 nucleotides align to TRBD1. The germline V gene encodes CDR1 DFQATT and CDR2 SNEGSKA (reference sequence). J gave up 2 bases and V 6 bases, and 7 bases lay outside the gene matches. The CDR3 is made up of 13 amino acids. The CDR3 coding sequence is TGCAGTGCAAATTCGGGACAGACCTACGAGCAGTACTTC. It is translated as CSANSGQTYEQYF.

This clonotype was detected only once. CDR3 region: CASSLDSSPLHF. The CDR3 DNA reads as TGTGCCAGCAGCTTAGATTCGTCACCCCTCCACTTT. This chain links TRBV7-9 with TRBJ1-6; D is unresolved. The V end was cut by 1 base, the J end by 10 bases, with 5 bases between. CDR1 and CDR2 from the germline V gene are SEHNR and FQNEAQ (reference sequence). CDR3 length equals 12 residues.

The chain carries TRBV20-1 and TRBJ2-1; a possible D gene is TRBD2 (5 bases). CDR3 length: 12 amino acids. Between the trimmed V and J ends, which lost 6 bases and 6 bases, there was a span of 12 bases. Germline V lookup: CDR1 DFQATT, CDR2 SNEGSKA (reference sequence). CDR3 region: CSAAGVRNEQFF. CDR3 nucleotide sequence: TGCAGTGCCGCGGGCGTCCGCAATGAGCAGTTCTTC.

There are a few counts of this clonotype. CDR3 protein: CASGSLTGPTEAFF. CDR3 nucleotide sequence: TGTGCTAGTGGTTCGTTGACAGGGCCCACTGAAGCTTTCTTT. The chain joins TRBV12-5 to TRBJ1-1; 7 bases map to TRBD1. In germline, CDR1 is LGHNT, CDR2 FRNRAP. With 4 bases clipped from V and 4 bases from J, the junction kept 6 bases outside the gene matches. This CDR3 is 14 amino acids long.

The rearrangement joins TRBV10-3 to TRBJ2-1; D tentatively reads TRBD1 or TRBD2 (5 bases each). V shed 4 bases and J shed 4 bases, with 11 bases lying between them. Germline CDR1 reads ENHRY; CDR2 reads SYGVKD. The CDR3 covers 14 residues. The CDR3 sequence: CAISGGTQYNEQFF. For the CDR3, the DNA is TGTGCCATCAGTGGGGGGACCCAGTACAATGAGCAGTTCTTC.

This clonotype was counted a few times. CDR3 protein: CSASGAGADQETQYF. The CDR3 DNA reads as TGCAGTGCTAGTGGCGCAGGGGCGGACCAAGAGACCCAGTACTTC. The gene calls are TRBV20-1 and TRBJ2-5; D might be TRBD1 (6 bases). The CDR3 has 15 amino acids. Per germline, CDR1 DFQATT and CDR2 SNEGSKA (reference sequence). Trimming left V 3 bases short and J 0 bases short, with 14 bases between.

The chain couples TRBV20-1 to TRBJ1-2, with D perhaps TRBD1 (5 bases). The ends were cut back, 5 bases at V and 2 bases at J, with 12 bases in the middle. The CDR3 contains 13 residues. CDR1 and CDR2 from the germline V gene are DFQATT and SNEGSKA (reference sequence). CDR3 in amino acids: CSAGRDLNYGYTF. CDR3 DNA: TGCAGTGCTGGCCGGGACTTAAACTATGGCTACACCTTC.

The V and J genes are TRBV20-1 and TRBJ2-7, with D possibly called TRBD1 or TRBD2 (5 bases each). Trimming shortened V by 3 bases and J by 2 bases, and 23 bases separated the two germline ends. The CDR3 sequence is 17 residues long. Germline V gives CDR1 DFQATT, CDR2 SNEGSKA (reference sequence). The CDR3, as DNA: TGCAGTGCTAGGAACCGGGGCCGATCCCCCATGGCCTACGAGCAGTACTTC. This translates into CSARNRGRSPMAYEQYF.

The chain uses TRBV7-2 and TRBJ1-2; D not resolved. CDR1 is SGHTA, CDR2 FQGNSA, per germline. The ends were cut back, 2 bases at V and 2 bases at J, with 6 bases in the middle. The CDR3 runs 13 residues. Here the CDR3 reads CASSLFKNYGYTF. The CDR3 DNA follows: TGTGCCAGCAGCTTATTCAAGAACTATGGCTACACCTTC.

This chain joins TRBV29-1 and TRBJ2-5; unclear D gene. The assigned J gene may be wrong: the sequence end matches TRBJ2-7 better. CDR3 size: 13 residues. Per germline, CDR1 SQVTM and CDR2 ANQGSEA. The CDR3 is CSVAKDGNYEQYF. The CDR3 nucleotides read TGCAGCGTTGCGAAGGACGGCAACTACGAGCAGTACTTC.

This chain connects TRBV7-9 to TRBJ2-1, with 11 bases fitting TRBD2. The V segment lost 5 bases and the J segment 2 bases; nucleotides outside the gene matches: 8. This CDR3 is 17 amino acids long. Germline loops: CDR1 SEHNR, CDR2 FQNEAQ (reference sequence). For the CDR3, the DNA is TGTGCCAGCAGCCCGAGGGGTAGCGGGAGGGCCTACAATGAGCAGTTCTTC. Translation gives CASSPRGSGRAYNEQFF.

This rearrangement joins TRBV29-1 to TRBJ1-1; TRBD1 might be the D (5 bases). V lost 3 bases to trimming and J lost 1 base, with 9 bases between them. This CDR3 is 13 amino acids long. Germline V gives CDR1 SQVTM, CDR2 ANQGSEA. CDR3 DNA: TGCAGCGTTGACTACAGGAGGAACACTGAAGCTTTCTTT. Translated: CSVDYRRNTEAFF.

This clonotype came up a few times. V gene TRBV20-1 combines with J gene TRBJ2-5; 7 nucleotides match TRBD2. Germline values: CDR1 DFQATT, CDR2 SNEGSKA (reference sequence). This CDR3 has 13 residues. The ends lost 1 base at V and 11 bases at J; junction bases unmatched: 10. CDR3 sequence: CSARGGRAWEQYF. The CDR3 DNA follows: TGCAGTGCTAGAGGAGGGAGGGCCTGGGAGCAGTACTTC.

The rearrangement uses TRBV7-9 and TRBJ2-1; TRBD2 matches 8 bases. In germline, CDR1 is SEHNR, CDR2 FQNEAQ (reference sequence). Unmatched junction bases numbered 14, after V lost 7 bases and J lost 6 bases. The CDR3 covers 16 residues. CDR3 coding DNA: TGTGCCAGCATCCAAGATCCGGGGGGGCCTCTCAATGAGCAGTTCTTC. It yields the protein CASIQDPGGPLNEQFF.

The rearrangement uses TRBV10-3 and TRBJ2-3; no reliable D call. The CDR3 covers 18 residues. The V gene lost 0 bases and the J gene lost 2 bases, with 18 bases spanning the gap. Germline assignment: CDR1 ENHRY and CDR2 SYGVKD. The CDR3 DNA follows: TGTGCCATCAGTGAGTCTGTGGCAGGTACCTTTGCCACAGATACGCAGTATTTT. It yields the protein CAISESVAGTFATDTQYF.